Presented here are 21 T cell receptor beta chains from one specimen sequenced in a study of T-cell reconstitution after alpha-beta-depleted transplantation in children. Unique molecular identifiers were used to barcode this TCRbeta library. TCRdb analysed the PCR reads with MiXCR anew, one entry per CDR3 protein. The sample records about 250,000 distinct CDR3 sequences, about 24% being singletons. The input for sequencing was PBMCs, mostly from graft donor cells, taken 360 days after TCRalphabeta/CD19-depleted stem cell transplant. Receptors were obtained from a female patient aged 2-15 years who had a stem cell transplant for congenital amegakaryocytic thrombocytopenia, so the T cells may come from the graft donor.

The chain carries TRBV15 and TRBJ2-1, with D perhaps matching TRBD1 (6 bases). The CDR3 is 19 residues long. The ends were cut back, 1 base at V and 0 bases at J, with 19 bases in the middle. CDR1 and CDR2 (germline): LNHNV, YYDKDF (reference sequence). Here the CDR3 reads CATSRGYPGQPSSYNEQFF. Written as DNA, the CDR3 is TGTGCCACCAGCAGAGGATATCCGGGACAACCGAGCTCCTACAATGAGCAGTTCTTC.

The CDR3 loop reads CASSDLQGVREQFF. CDR3 sequence (DNA): TGTGCCAGCAGTGACCTACAGGGGGTGAGGGAGCAGTTCTTC. The gene calls are TRBV6-1 and TRBJ2-1; 8 positions agree with TRBD1. V lost 3 bases, J lost 10 bases, and 8 bases stayed unmatched. The CDR3 runs 14 residues. Germline lookup yields CDR1 MNHNS and CDR2 SASEGT.

V gene TRBV5-6 combines with J gene TRBJ2-3; tentative D call: TRBD1 (6 bases). CDR3 size: 14 residues. CDR1 is SGHDT, CDR2 YYEEEE, per germline. V lost 4 bases and J lost 6, with 15 bases in between. CDR3 region: CASSARGGRDTQYF. CDR3 bases: TGTGCCAGCAGCGCGCGAGGGGGACGCGATACGCAGTATTTT.

This clonotype has just a few counts. The V and J genes are TRBV9 and TRBJ2-1, with no clear D. Germline V gene data show CDR1 as SGDLS and CDR2 as YYNGEE. This CDR3 is 18 amino acids long. V was shortened by 0 bases and J by 0 bases, with 16 bases between the two germline ends. The CDR3 DNA is TGTGCCAGCAGCGTAGTTGGGTTGGACGACCTCTCCTACAATGAGCAGTTCTTC. Amino acid sequence: CASSVVGLDDLSYNEQFF.

Here the CDR3 reads CASSRTSGRTETQYF. The CDR3 DNA reads TGCGCCAGCAGCCGGACTAGCGGGAGAACGGAGACCCAGTACTTC. The gene calls are TRBV5-1 and TRBJ2-5; 13 bases align to TRBD2. The CDR3 is 15 residues long. The J segment lost 5 bases and the V segment lost 4 bases, leaving 5 bases of the junction unmatched. Per the germline V gene, CDR1 is SGHRS and CDR2 is YFSETQ.

The chain employs TRBV28 and TRBJ1-5; D is unresolved. Trimming left V 7 bases short and J 3 bases short, with 19 bases between. Germline CDR1 reads MDHEN; CDR2 reads SYDVKM. The CDR3 has 16 amino acids. The CDR3 DNA is TGTGCCAGCACACTTATTCATGAGGCACCCAATCAGCCCCAGCATTTT. Its translation is CASTLIHEAPNQPQHF.

This clonotype was counted only a few times. This sequence joins TRBV12-3 or TRBV12-4 and TRBJ1-3; the D is unclear. The CDR3 totals 18 residues. V gave up 3 bases and J gave up 0 bases, with 18 bases separating them. The CDR3 region is CASSFMMGWGSSGNTIYF. For the CDR3, the DNA is TGTGCCAGCAGTTTTATGATGGGATGGGGTAGCTCTGGAAACACCATATATTTT.

The chain joins TRBV11-2 to TRBJ2-4; a weak D match, TRBD1 (6 bases). The CDR3 loop spans 18 amino acids. Trimming left V 4 bases short and J 2 bases short, with 21 bases between. The germline gives CDR1 SGHAT, CDR2 FQNNGV. The DNA of the CDR3 is TGTGCCAGCAGCTCGCCCCGGACAAGGGGGTTTTCCAAAAACATTCAGTACTTC. Residues: CASSSPRTRGFSKNIQYF.

The chain has TRBV25-1 and TRBJ2-2; TRBD1 or TRBD2 may be the D gene (5 bases each). The germline gives CDR1 MGHDK, CDR2 SYGVNS. The CDR3 has 14 residues. The V end lost 3 bases, the J end lost 4 bases, and 9 bases lay between the germline ends. In nucleotides, the CDR3 is TGTGCCAGCAGTGACCCCGGGGCCACCGGGGAGCTGTTTTTT. This gives the protein CASSDPGATGELFF.

This clonotype has a handful of counts. V is TRBV29-1 and J is TRBJ1-2; 9 positions match TRBD1. CDR1 and CDR2 (germline): SQVTM, ANQGSEA. V lost 6 bases to trimming and J lost 2 bases; unmatched junction nucleotides: 4. The CDR3 is 13 residues long. The CDR3 spells CSVTGTGNYGYTF. The CDR3 DNA reads as TGCAGCGTCACCGGGACAGGGAACTATGGCTACACCTTC.

This clonotype was observed a few times. The V and J genes are TRBV27 and TRBJ2-7; perhaps TRBD1 as D (5 bases). The CDR3 totals 13 residues. V lost 3 bases and J lost 5, with 11 bases in between. Germline CDR1 and CDR2: MNHEY and SMNVEV (reference sequence). CDR3 DNA: TGTGCCAGCAGTTTTGGGCAGGGAAACGAGCAGTACTTC. Residues: CASSFGQGNEQYF.

The table lists this clonotype with a few counts. This chain uses TRBV5-6 with TRBJ2-3; D ambiguous. Germline CDR1 reads SGHDT; CDR2 reads YYEEEE. CDR3 length: 13 amino acids. V gave up 1 base and J gave up 3 bases, with 6 bases separating them. CDR3 amino acids: CASSLIQTDTQYF. The CDR3 region has the DNA TGTGCCAGCAGCTTGATCCAAACAGATACGCAGTATTTT.

As regards this clonotype: A much bigger clone sits one base away, suggesting this may be a read error. The V gene is TRBV24-1, the J gene TRBJ1-1, with a tentative D call TRBD1 (6 bases). CDR1 KGHDR and CDR2 SFDVKD come from the germline V gene. V was cut by 0 bases and J by 3 bases, with 16 bases left in between. This CDR3 region has 17 residues. CDR3 sequence: CATSDLPENRVDTEAFF. For the CDR3, the DNA is TGTGCCACCAGTGATTTGCCAGAAAACAGGGTGGACACTGAAGCTTTCTTT.

This clonotype was seen more than once but under ten times. V is TRBV7-2 and J is TRBJ2-3; D call uncertain. The germline V and J ends were trimmed by 1 base and 2 bases, with 4 bases remaining between them. There are 13 residues in the CDR3. Germline V gene sequence: CDR1 SGHTA, CDR2 FQGNSA. The CDR3 sequence: CASSLDNTDTQYF. CDR3 coding DNA: TGTGCCAGCAGCTTAGACAACACAGATACGCAGTATTTT.

J is TRBJ2-3 and V is TRBV7-2, with a tentative D call TRBD1 (5 bases). The CDR3 has 15 amino acids. CDR1 and CDR2 from the germline V gene are SGHTA and FQGNSA. V was shortened by 1 base and J by 4 bases, with 12 bases between the two germline ends. Here the CDR3 reads CASSLVGARPDTQYF. DNA of the CDR3: TGTGCCAGCAGCTTAGTAGGGGCTAGACCAGATACGCAGTATTTT.

This clonotype came up a few times. The chain couples TRBV10-1 to TRBJ2-7; the D gene is possibly TRBD2 (6 bases). CDR3 length equals 16 residues. Germline CDR1 reads WNHNN; CDR2 reads SYGVQD (reference sequence). V lost 0 bases and J lost 2, with 14 bases in between. Here the CDR3 DNA reads TGCGCCAGCAGTGAGTCGAATGGGAGGACCCCCTACGAGCAGTACTTC. It translates to CASSESNGRTPYEQYF.

The chain joins TRBV27 to TRBJ1-2; a possible D gene is TRBD1 (5 bases). Trimming shortened V by 5 bases and J by 6 bases, and 16 bases separated the two germline ends. This CDR3 is 14 amino acids long. The V gene's germline CDR1 is MNHEY and CDR2 SMNVEV (reference sequence). The CDR3 spells CASSPYARGDGYTF. The DNA for the CDR3 is TGTGCCAGCAGTCCCTACGCCCGGGGGGATGGCTACACCTTC.

The rearrangement uses TRBV6-1 and TRBJ2-3, with TRBD2 matching 15 bases. CDR3 length equals 17 residues. Germline CDR1 is MNHNS and CDR2 is SASEGT. The ends lost 5 bases at V and 4 bases at J; junction bases unmatched: 7. The CDR3 region has the DNA TGTGCCAGCAGTCCCGGGACTAGCGGGAGGTTGGCAGATACGCAGTATTTT. Protein product: CASSPGTSGRLADTQYF.

CDR3 nucleotide sequence: TGCAGTGCTACCGGGACGGAAGCTTTCTTT. Translating gives CSATGTEAFF. The chain has TRBV20-1 and TRBJ1-1; D is perhaps TRBD1 (5 bases). V was pared by 4 bases and J by 8 bases, with 8 bases between. This CDR3 comprises 10 residues. Germline-derived CDR1 and CDR2 are DFQATT and SNEGSKA (reference sequence).

The rearrangement links TRBV2 to TRBJ2-3, with 14 nucleotides matching TRBD2. Trimming cost V 1 base and J 4 bases; bases outside gene matches: 4. Germline V gene lookup returns CDR1 SNHLY and CDR2 FYNNEI. The CDR3 is 17 amino acids. The CDR3 DNA sequence: TGTGCCAGCAGTGAAGGACTAGCGGGGGGGCCATCAGATACGCAGTATTTT. Translated, it gives CASSEGLAGGPSDTQYF.

CDR3 sequence: CASSPTGTYPEAFF. The CDR3 DNA sequence: TGTGCCAGCAGTCCTACCGGGACATATCCTGAAGCTTTCTTT. The chain employs TRBV28 and TRBJ1-1; D may be TRBD1 (6 bases). The germline V gene has CDR1 MDHEN and CDR2 SYDVKM. The V end lost 5 bases, the J end lost 6 bases, and 16 bases lay between the germline ends. CDR3 length: 14 residues.